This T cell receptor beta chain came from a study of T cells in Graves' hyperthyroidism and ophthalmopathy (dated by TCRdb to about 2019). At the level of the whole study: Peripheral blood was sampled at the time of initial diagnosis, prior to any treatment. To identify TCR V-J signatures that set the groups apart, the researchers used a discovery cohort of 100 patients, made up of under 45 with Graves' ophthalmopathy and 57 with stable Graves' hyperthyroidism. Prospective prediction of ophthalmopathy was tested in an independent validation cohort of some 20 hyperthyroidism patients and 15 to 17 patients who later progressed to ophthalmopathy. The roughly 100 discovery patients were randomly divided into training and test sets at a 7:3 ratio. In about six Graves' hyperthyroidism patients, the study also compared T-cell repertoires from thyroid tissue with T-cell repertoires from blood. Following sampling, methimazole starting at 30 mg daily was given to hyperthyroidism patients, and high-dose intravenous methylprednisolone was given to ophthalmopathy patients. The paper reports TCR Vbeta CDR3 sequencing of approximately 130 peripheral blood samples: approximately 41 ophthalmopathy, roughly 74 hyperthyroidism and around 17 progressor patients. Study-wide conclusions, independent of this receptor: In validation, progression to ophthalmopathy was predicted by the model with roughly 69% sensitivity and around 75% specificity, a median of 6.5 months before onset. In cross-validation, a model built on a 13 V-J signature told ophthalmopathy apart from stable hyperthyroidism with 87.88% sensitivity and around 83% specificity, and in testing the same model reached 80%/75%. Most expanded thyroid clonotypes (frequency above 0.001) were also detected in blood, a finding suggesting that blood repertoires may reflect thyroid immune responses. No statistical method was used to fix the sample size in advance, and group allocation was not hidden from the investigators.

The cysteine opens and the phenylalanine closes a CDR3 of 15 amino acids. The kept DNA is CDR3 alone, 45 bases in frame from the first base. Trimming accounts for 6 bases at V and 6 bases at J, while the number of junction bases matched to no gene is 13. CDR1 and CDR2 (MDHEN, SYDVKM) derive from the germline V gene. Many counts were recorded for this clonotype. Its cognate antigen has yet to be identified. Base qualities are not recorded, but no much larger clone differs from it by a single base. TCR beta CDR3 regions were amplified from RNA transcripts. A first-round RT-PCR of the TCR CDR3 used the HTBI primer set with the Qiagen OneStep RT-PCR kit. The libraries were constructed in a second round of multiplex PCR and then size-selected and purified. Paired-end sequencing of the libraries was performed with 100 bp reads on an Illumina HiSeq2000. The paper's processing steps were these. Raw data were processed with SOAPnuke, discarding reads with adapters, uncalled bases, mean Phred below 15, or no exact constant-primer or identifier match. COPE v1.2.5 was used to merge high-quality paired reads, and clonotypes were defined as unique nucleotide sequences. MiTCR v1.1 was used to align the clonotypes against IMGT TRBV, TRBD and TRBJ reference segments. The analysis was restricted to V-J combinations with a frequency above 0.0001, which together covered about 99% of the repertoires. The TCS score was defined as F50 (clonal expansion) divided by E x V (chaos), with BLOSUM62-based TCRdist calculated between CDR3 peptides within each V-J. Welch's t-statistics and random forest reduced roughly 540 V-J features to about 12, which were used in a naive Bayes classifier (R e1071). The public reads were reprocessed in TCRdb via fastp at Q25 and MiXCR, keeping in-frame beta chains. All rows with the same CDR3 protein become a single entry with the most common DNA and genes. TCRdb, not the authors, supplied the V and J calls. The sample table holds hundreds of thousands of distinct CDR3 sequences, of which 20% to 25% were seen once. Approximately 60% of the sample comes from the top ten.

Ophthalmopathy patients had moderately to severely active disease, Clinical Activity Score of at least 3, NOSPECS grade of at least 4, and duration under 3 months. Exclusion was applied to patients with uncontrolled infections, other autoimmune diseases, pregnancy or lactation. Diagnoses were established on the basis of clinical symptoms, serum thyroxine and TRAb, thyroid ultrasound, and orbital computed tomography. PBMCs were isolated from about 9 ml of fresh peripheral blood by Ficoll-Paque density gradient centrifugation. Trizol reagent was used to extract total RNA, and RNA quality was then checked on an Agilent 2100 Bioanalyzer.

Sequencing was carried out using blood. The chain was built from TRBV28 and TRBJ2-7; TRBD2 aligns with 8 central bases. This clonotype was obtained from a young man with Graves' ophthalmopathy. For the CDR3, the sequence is CASSPVWREEGEQYF. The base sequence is TGTGCCAGCAGCCCTGTTTGGCGGGAGGAGGGCGAGCAGTACTTC.